This entry lists 13 T cell receptor beta chains sequenced from one sample in a study of T cells after yellow fever vaccination. TCRdb re-called the 5' RACE reads with MiXCR, one entry per CDR3 protein. Of roughly 310,000 distinct CDR3 sequences detected, 8.5% to 9% appear once; the ten largest clones hold more than 15%. The sequences come from PBMCs, collected on the day of the first yellow fever vaccination. The receptors here all came from a man aged 18 to 29 who received the YFV17D yellow fever vaccine.

This chain uses TRBV7-2 with TRBJ2-7; D is perhaps TRBD1 (5 bases). Germline CDR1 is SGHTA and CDR2 is FQGNSA. The CDR3 is 15 residues long. The germline V and J ends were trimmed by 5 bases and 1 base, with 15 bases remaining between them. The CDR3 spells CASSLLPTESYEQYF. CDR3 bases: TGTGCCAGCAGCCTCCTACCGACAGAATCCTACGAGCAGTACTTC.

In regard to this clonotype: One junction end does not reproduce the germline sequence, and a read error may be involved. This rearrangement joins TRBV4-2 to TRBJ2-1; tentatively, D is TRBD2 (5 bases). The CDR3 has 14 residues. Germline CDR1 is LGHNA and CDR2 is YNFKEQ. CDR3 nucleotide sequence: TGTGCCATCAGCCCCGGGGTCCTGCACAATGAGCAGTTCTTC. Residues: CAISPGVLHNEQFF.

This clonotype was observed a handful of times. The chain has TRBV6-5 and TRBJ1-2; 8 bases fit TRBD1. The germline CDR1 and CDR2 sequences are MNHEY and SVGAGI. With 2 bases clipped from V and 4 bases from J, the junction kept 3 bases outside the gene matches. The CDR3 runs to 14 residues. The CDR3, as DNA: TGTGCCAGCAGTTACACAGGACAGGGCTATGGCTACACCTTC. Protein sequence: CASSYTGQGYGYTF.

The chain carries TRBV3-1 and TRBJ2-7; TRBD1 matches 8 bases. V was clipped by 1 base and J by 7 bases; unmatched bases: 3. CDR1 and CDR2 from the germline V gene are LGHDT and YNNKEL (reference sequence). CDR3 length equals 13 residues. CDR3 in DNA: TGTGCCAGCAGCCAAGTCCGGGACAGGGAGCAGTACGTC. Encoded protein: CASSQVRDREQYV.

This clonotype was picked up many times. The chain is built from TRBV5-4 and TRBJ2-5; TRBD1 aligns across 9 bases. The germline V gene has CDR1 SGHNT and CDR2 YYREEE (reference sequence). The ends lost 3 bases at V and 2 bases at J; junction bases unmatched: 5. The CDR3 runs 15 residues. The CDR3 DNA reads TGTGCCAGCAGCTCCGGACAGGGGCCGCAAGAGACCCAGTACTTC. This encodes CASSSGQGPQETQYF.

The genes are TRBV5-1 and TRBJ2-1; D may be TRBD1 (6 bases). V gave up 0 bases and J gave up 7 bases, with 14 bases separating them. The CDR3 consists of 15 residues. The germline gives CDR1 SGHRS, CDR2 YFSETQ. The CDR3 sequence: CASSLAGRGTNEQFF. The CDR3 DNA follows: TGCGCCAGCAGCTTGGCCGGCAGGGGAACAAATGAGCAGTTCTTC.

The gene calls are TRBV2 and TRBJ2-5; weak D call: TRBD2 (6 bases). The CDR3 covers 14 residues. Germline V gives CDR1 SNHLY, CDR2 FYNNEI. The V end lost 4 bases, the J end lost 3 bases, and 12 bases lay between the germline ends. For the CDR3, the DNA is TGTGCCAGCAGTGGTGTGGCGGGAAAAGAGACCCAGTACTTC. This encodes CASSGVAGKETQYF.

The CDR3 region has the DNA TGTGCCAGCAGCTCGGGACTGCAAAATGAGCAGTTCTTC. Its translation is CASSSGLQNEQFF. V gene TRBV7-7 combines with J gene TRBJ2-1, with a tentative D call TRBD2 (6 bases). CDR3 length: 13 residues. Germline V gene data show CDR1 as SSHAT and CDR2 as FNYEAQ (reference sequence). V lost 4 bases to trimming and J lost 7 bases, with 11 bases between them.

The chain has TRBV11-3 and TRBJ2-1, with 7 bases lining up with TRBD2. Germline V gene lookup returns CDR1 SGHNT and CDR2 YENEEA. Losses at the gene ends were 5 bases for V and 8 bases for J; bases not matched to a gene: 12. The CDR3 contains 15 residues. This CDR3 reads CASSTQKAGSDEQFF. In DNA, the CDR3 is TGTGCCAGCAGCACCCAGAAAGCGGGGTCGGATGAGCAGTTCTTC.

In this sample, this clonotype turned up a few times. The chain couples TRBV4-3 to TRBJ1-2, with TRBD1 matching 9 bases. V dropped 2 bases and J dropped 0; count of bases not matched to a gene: 4. This CDR3 is built from 16 residues. Per the germline V gene, CDR1 is LGHNA and CDR2 is YSLEER. The DNA of the CDR3 is TGCGCCAGCAGCCAATCCACAGGGGGCGCTAACTATGGCTACACCTTC. Protein sequence: CASSQSTGGANYGYTF.

To note about this clonotype: One end of the junction varies from germline; a read error may be responsible. The chain employs TRBV5-1 and TRBJ1-3, with a weak D call TRBD1 (6 bases). The CDR3 contains 17 residues. Germline CDR1 and CDR2: SGHRS and YFSETQ. CDR3 residues: CASSLFSPDSAGSTIYF. In nucleotides, the CDR3 is TGCGCCAGCAGCTTGTTTTCTCCGGACAGCGCTGGAAGCACCATATATTTT. Full variable domain (rest looked up from reference TRBV5-1 and TRBJ1-3): KAGVTQTPRYLIKTRGQQVTLSCSPISGHRSVSWYQQTPGQGLQFLFEYFSETQRNKGNFPGRFSGRQFSNSRSEMNVSTLELGDSALYLCASSLFSPDSAGSTIYFGEGSWLTVV.

This rearrangement joins TRBV6-1 to TRBJ2-3; no clear D gene. In germline, CDR1 is MNHNS, CDR2 SASEGT. With 6 bases removed from V and 0 bases from J, the gap between germline ends came to 7 bases. The CDR3 spans 13 residues. CDR3 nucleotides: TGTGCCAGCAGGGATCCGAGCACAGATACGCAGTATTTT. Its translation is CASRDPSTDTQYF.

This clonotype has a handful of counts. The rearrangement links TRBV20-1 to TRBJ2-2; tentatively, D is TRBD1 or TRBD2 (5 bases each). The CDR3 loop spans 15 amino acids. Germline V CDR1 and CDR2: DFQATT, SNEGSKA (reference sequence). Trimming cost V 1 base and J 1 base, with 10 bases left between them. CDR3 loop: CSARGGRLNTGELFF. DNA of the CDR3: TGCAGTGCTAGAGGGGGACGGCTGAACACCGGGGAGCTGTTTTTT.